Listed here is a single T cell receptor (beta chain). The data originate from a study of blood T cell repertoires in COVID-19. Clones were read by immunoSEQ multiplex PCR, and TCRdb kept only the in-frame ones, dropping some. This sample has some 130,000 clones, with about nine tenths found just once. This CDR3 has 14 amino acids. Germline V gene sequence: CDR1 LGHDT, CDR2 YNNKEL (reference sequence). V lost 4 bases, J lost 6 bases, and 12 bases lay in between. The chain recombines TRBV3-1 (or the pseudogene TRBV3-2) with TRBJ1-4, with D perhaps TRBD1 (6 bases). Sequencing used peripheral blood. The receptor was derived from a man aged 50 or older with acute or convalescent COVID-19. The CDR3 nucleotides are TGTGCCAGCAGCCTACAGGGTTCGGATGAAAAACTGTTTTTT. Its protein product is CASSLQGSDEKLFF.